The 31 T cell receptor beta chains reported below all come from one sample, sequenced in a study of blood T cell repertoires in COVID-19. The repertoire was sequenced with immunoSEQ multiplex PCR; TCRdb's copy has only in-frame clones and lacks some. Of 150,000 to 200,000 clones in the sample, about 86% are singletons; the top ten hold roughly 8%. The sequenced material came from peripheral blood. These receptors came from a man aged 55 to 69 with acute or convalescent COVID-19.

V gene TRBV10-1 combines with J gene TRBJ2-2; 9 bases fit TRBD1. J gave up 3 bases and V 6 bases, and 5 bases lay outside the gene matches. The CDR3 contains 15 residues. The germline CDR1 and CDR2 sequences are WNHNN and SYGVQD (reference sequence). The CDR3 nucleotides read TGCGCCAGCAGAAAGGACAGGGGATACACCGGGGAGCTGTTTTTT. Its translation: CASRKDRGYTGELFF.

This clone has just one count. The V gene is TRBV30, the J gene TRBJ1-2; 9 bases map to TRBD1. This CDR3 contains 12 residues. CDR1 is GTSNPN, CDR2 SVGIG, per germline (reference sequence). The V segment lost 3 bases and the J segment 11 bases; nucleotides outside the gene matches: 7. CDR3: CAWSAGTGSYTF. The CDR3 DNA follows: TGTGCCTGGAGCGCCGGGACAGGGTCATACACCTTC.

This chain links TRBV27 with TRBJ1-6; possible D gene TRBD1, 6 bases. The V and J ends lost 5 bases and 5 bases respectively, with 16 bases between them. Per the germline V gene, CDR1 is MNHEY and CDR2 is SMNVEV (reference sequence). This CDR3 is built from 16 residues. The CDR3 bases are TGTGCCAGCAGTCAGCTGTCGACAGGCAATAATTCACCCCTCCACTTT. Protein: CASSQLSTGNNSPLHF.

The CDR3, as DNA: TGCGCCAGCAGCCCACAATCCCCGGGACAGGGGGACGAGCAGTACTTC. Translation gives CASSPQSPGQGDEQYF. V is TRBV4-1 and J is TRBJ2-7; 11 nucleotides line up with TRBD1. Germline CDR1 and CDR2: MGHRA and YSYEKL. The CDR3 totals 16 residues. The trim removed 4 bases at V and 5 bases at J, leaving 10 bases unmatched.

The chain carries TRBV7-2 and TRBJ2-1; D may be TRBD2 (6 bases). There are 14 residues in the CDR3. From germline, CDR1 is SGHTA and CDR2 FQGNSA. The V end was cut by 2 bases, the J end by 7 bases, with 12 bases between. The CDR3 is CASSLHYGRNEQFF. The CDR3 nucleotides are TGTGCCAGCAGCTTACACTACGGGAGAAATGAGCAGTTCTTC.

The chain is built from TRBV18 and TRBJ1-4; the match to TRBD1 covers 10 bases. This CDR3 has 14 residues. Trimming at V came to 6 bases and at J to 6 bases, leaving 4 bases not matched to a gene. Germline V gives CDR1 KGHSH, CDR2 LQKENI. The CDR3 DNA is TGTGCCAGCTCGCCCGGACAGGGGGATGAAAAACTGTTTTTT. Its protein product is CASSPGQGDEKLFF.

CDR3 in amino acids: CASSTRSGTNEQFF. CDR3 nucleotide sequence: TGTGCCAGCAGCACCCGTAGCGGGACAAATGAGCAGTTCTTC. The rearrangement joins TRBV5-4 to TRBJ2-1, with 8 bases lining up with TRBD2. The CDR3 runs to 14 residues. Germline loops: CDR1 SGHNT, CDR2 YYREEE (reference sequence). With 4 bases clipped from V and 7 bases from J, the junction kept 7 bases outside the gene matches.

The chain recombines TRBV2 with TRBJ2-5; 7 bases are shared with TRBD2. The CDR3 runs to 13 residues. The germline CDR1 and CDR2 sequences are SNHLY and FYNNEI. Germline trimming cut 1 base from V and 9 bases from J; bases unmatched to any gene: 5. The CDR3 DNA follows: TGTGCCAGCAGTGAAGAGGGAGGGCTGGCCCAGTACTTC. Its translation: CASSEEGGLAQYF.

The chain recombines TRBV20-1 with TRBJ2-3; D is possibly TRBD2 (5 bases). This CDR3 is 13 amino acids long. Germline values: CDR1 DFQATT, CDR2 SNEGSKA (reference sequence). Trimming cost V 3 bases and J 3 bases, with 10 bases left between them. Here the CDR3 DNA reads TGCAGTGCTAGTTCGGGGAGTACAGATACGCAGTATTTT. Residues: CSASSGSTDTQYF.

This rearrangement joins TRBV29-1 to TRBJ1-1, with D hard to call. CDR3 length: 11 residues. V was clipped by 8 bases and J by 6 bases, with 13 bases between them. Germline CDR1 SQVTM, CDR2 ANQGSEA. CDR3 bases: TGCAGCTATACCGGTATCGCTGAAGCTTTCTTT. It yields the protein CSYTGIAEAFF. The complete variable domain, with remaining parts taken from reference TRBV29-1 and TRBJ1-1, reads SAVISQKPSRDICQRGTSLTIQCQVDSQVTMMFWYRQQPGQSLTLIATANQGSEATYESGFVIDKFPISRPNLTFSTLTVSNMSPEDSSIYLCSYTGIAEAFFGQGTRLTVV.

This chain connects TRBV21-1 to TRBJ2-3; the DNA was not compared with TRBD2, the D call given in the table. TRBV21-1 is a pseudogene. The CDR3 has 16 residues. The CDR3 sequence: CASSKRVAGKVDTQYF. The CDR3 nucleotides read TGTGCCAGCAGCAAACGGGTAGCGGGGAAGGTGGATACGCAGTATTTT.

The chain employs TRBV28 and TRBJ2-1; 11 nucleotides line up with TRBD2. Looked up from germline, CDR1 is MDHEN and CDR2 is SYDVKM. V dropped 5 bases and J dropped 6; count of bases not matched to a gene: 6. The CDR3 extends over 15 amino acids. The CDR3 sequence: CASSTLAGGINEQFF. The DNA for the CDR3 is TGTGCCAGCAGTACGCTAGCGGGAGGCATCAATGAGCAGTTCTTC.

This chain uses TRBV2 with TRBJ2-3; 12 nucleotides match TRBD2. This CDR3 has 15 residues. Germline trimming cut 5 bases from V and 5 bases from J; bases unmatched to any gene: 5. Germline V lookup: CDR1 SNHLY, CDR2 FYNNEI. CDR3 sequence: CASSKLAGGQDTQYF. The CDR3 bases are TGTGCCAGCAGTAAACTAGCGGGAGGACAAGATACGCAGTATTTT. Full variable domain (rest looked up from reference TRBV2 and TRBJ2-3): EPEVTQTPSHQVTQMGQEVILRCVPISNHLYFYWYRQILGQKVEFLVSFYNNEISEKSEIFDDQFSVERPDGSNFTLKIRSTKLEDSAMYFCASSKLAGGQDTQYFGPGTRLTVL.

The chain couples TRBV18 to TRBJ1-2, with TRBD1 matching over 8 bases. The V segment lost 6 bases and the J segment 0 bases; nucleotides outside the gene matches: 21. The CDR3 has 20 residues. Germline V CDR1 and CDR2: KGHSH, LQKENI. This chain's CDR3 is CASSINLGGQGRGTNYGYTF. DNA of the CDR3: TGTGCCAGCTCTATAAATTTGGGTGGACAGGGAAGAGGAACTAACTATGGCTACACCTTC.

The rearrangement uses TRBV14 and TRBJ2-3; a possible D gene is TRBD2 (5 bases). Deletions cut 3 bases from V and 5 bases from J, with 9 bases between. The CDR3 totals 13 residues. In germline, CDR1 is SGHDN, CDR2 FVKESK. CDR3 nucleotides: TGTGCCAGCAGCCATTGGGCGGGAGATACGCAGTATTTT. This encodes CASSHWAGDTQYF.

This clone was detected only once. This chain joins TRBV3-1 (or the pseudogene TRBV3-2) and TRBJ1-2, with D maybe TRBD1 (6 bases). V lost 2 bases and J lost 4, with 11 bases in between. Germline loops: CDR1 LGHDT, CDR2 YNNKEL (reference sequence). The CDR3 totals 14 residues. The CDR3: CASSQRDTSYGYTF. The CDR3 DNA is TGTGCCAGCAGCCAACGGGACACCTCCTATGGCTACACCTTC.

V is TRBV18 and J is TRBJ2-3, with TRBD1 matching 10 bases. Germline V CDR1 and CDR2: KGHSH, LQKENI. Trimming took 1 base from V and 4 from J; bases not matched to a gene: 5. This CDR3 is 16 amino acids long. CDR3 sequence: CASSPLGTGVPDTQYF. The CDR3 DNA reads as TGTGCCAGCTCACCACTGGGGACAGGGGTCCCAGATACGCAGTATTTT.

This chain connects TRBV30 to TRBJ1-5, with D maybe TRBD1 (6 bases). The CDR3 spans 13 residues. The germline CDR1 and CDR2 sequences are GTSNPN and SVGIG (reference sequence). Deletions cut 4 bases from V and 3 bases from J, with 10 bases between. The CDR3 spells CAWTGDNNQPQHF. The CDR3 region has the DNA TGTGCCTGGACTGGGGACAACAATCAGCCCCAGCATTTT.

The chain joins TRBV24-1 to TRBJ2-5; 7 nucleotides line up with TRBD2. The CDR3 length is 15 residues. Germline loops: CDR1 KGHDR, CDR2 SFDVKD. V lost 3 bases and J lost 4; bases outside the gene matches: 7. The CDR3 DNA reads as TGTGCCACCAGTGATGGGGGGGATCCGCGAGAGACCCAGTACTTC. Translating gives CATSDGGDPRETQYF.

The chain couples TRBV5-1 to TRBJ1-5; 9 nucleotides match TRBD1. The ends lost 4 bases at V and 6 bases at J; junction bases unmatched: 8. The CDR3 length is 15 residues. Germline V CDR1 and CDR2: SGHRS, YFSETQ. The CDR3 nucleotides read TGCGCCAGCAGCCAAACGGGACAGGGAGGTCAGCCCCAGCATTTT. It translates to CASSQTGQGGQPQHF.

This clone is medium-sized. The genes are TRBV13 and TRBJ2-1; TRBD2 matches 13 bases. With 6 bases clipped from V and 10 bases from J, the junction kept 6 bases outside the gene matches. The CDR3 length is 14 residues. Germline CDR1 reads PRHDT; CDR2 reads FYEKMQ (reference sequence). DNA of the CDR3: TGTGCCAGCAGGGTTAGGGGACTAGCGGGGGAGCAGTTCTTC. Its translation is CASRVRGLAGEQFF.

The J gene is TRBJ1-4, the V gene TRBV28; a possible D gene is TRBD1 (6 bases). CDR3 length: 15 amino acids. V was clipped by 7 bases and J by 0 bases, with 12 bases between them. CDR1 is MDHEN and CDR2 is SYDVKM in the germline V gene. This chain's CDR3 is CASTRTVATNEKLFF. The CDR3 DNA reads TGTGCCAGCACCAGGACAGTTGCAACTAATGAAAAACTGTTTTTT.

The V gene is TRBV27, the J gene TRBJ1-5, with D uncertain. V dropped 3 bases and J dropped 5 bases, with 20 bases sitting between them. Per germline, CDR1 MNHEY and CDR2 SMNVEV (reference sequence). CDR3 length: 17 residues. The CDR3, as DNA: TGTGCCAGCAGTTTCTACCTAGGACTGCCTAGGGATCAGCCCCAGCATTTT. Its translation: CASSFYLGLPRDQPQHF.

The CDR3 protein is CASSSRTSLHTGELFF. The CDR3 DNA follows: TGTGCCAGCAGCTCACGGACAAGTCTTCACACCGGGGAGCTGTTTTTT. This chain joins TRBV11-2 and TRBJ2-2; maybe TRBD1 (5 bases). The CDR3 length is 16 residues. With 4 bases removed from V and 3 bases from J, the gap between germline ends came to 15 bases. Germline CDR1 and CDR2: SGHAT and FQNNGV.

This rearrangement joins TRBV7-2 to TRBJ1-1; unclear D gene. The CDR3 spans 14 residues. V lost 2 bases to trimming and J lost 5 bases, with 12 bases between them. Germline V gene data show CDR1 as SGHTA and CDR2 as FQGNSA. The CDR3 bases are TGTGCCAGCAGCTTACGAATCACGGGGACTGAAGCTTTCTTT. This codes for CASSLRITGTEAFF.

The chain is built from TRBV7-3 and TRBJ2-1; 9 bases fit TRBD2. Germline V lookup: CDR1 SGHTA, CDR2 FQGTGA. This CDR3 has 15 residues. V shed 5 bases, J shed 6 bases, and the junction held 8 bases outside the gene matches. CDR3 amino acids: CASSQSALAGNEQFF. The CDR3 nucleotides are TGTGCCAGCAGCCAATCGGCACTAGCGGGCAATGAGCAGTTCTTC. The full variable domain, rest sourced from reference TRBV7-3 and TRBJ2-1, is GAGVSQTPSNKVTEKGKYVELRCDPISGHTALYWYRQSLGQGPEFLIYFQGTGAADDSGLPNDRFFAVRPEGSVSTLKIQRTERGDSAVYLCASSQSALAGNEQFFGPGTRLTVL.

The chain's CDR3 is CASSRGVQGEQKLFF. CDR3 in DNA: TGTGCCAGCAGCCGAGGGGTACAGGGGGAGCAAAAACTGTTTTTT. V is TRBV3-1 (or the pseudogene TRBV3-2) and J is TRBJ1-4, with 8 bases identical to TRBD1. This CDR3 comprises 15 residues. Unmatched junction bases numbered 10, after V lost 4 bases and J lost 9 bases. CDR1 is LGHDT and CDR2 is YNNKEL in the germline V gene (reference sequence).

The CDR3 DNA is TGTGCCAGCAGCCTGGGGACAGGCCCCCGGGAGCTGTTTTTT. Its translation: CASSLGTGPRELFF. This chain connects TRBV7-9 to TRBJ2-2; 8 bases match TRBD1. The V gene's germline CDR1 is SEHNR and CDR2 FQNEAQ (reference sequence). This CDR3 spans 14 amino acids. V was pared by 5 bases and J by 9 bases, with 8 bases of the junction left unmatched. Drawing the rest from reference TRBV7-9 and TRBJ2-2, the complete variable domain is DTGVSQNPRHKITKRGQNVTFRCDPISEHNRLYWYRQTLGQGPEFLTYFQNEAQLEKSRLLSDRFSAERPKGSFSTLEIQRTEQGDSAMYLCASSLGTGPRELFFGEGSRLTVL.

The chain uses TRBV28 and TRBJ1-5; D is uncertain. Germline V gene data show CDR1 as MDHEN and CDR2 as SYDVKM. The CDR3 length is 12 residues. CDR3 DNA sequence: TGTTGTACGGAGGGTAGCAATCAGCCCCAGCATTTT. The encoded protein is CCTEGSNQPQHF.

The chain employs TRBV10-3 and TRBJ2-1; D is possibly TRBD2 (5 bases). V shed 3 bases and J shed 3 bases, with 15 bases lying between them. CDR1 and CDR2 from the germline V gene are ENHRY and SYGVKD. The CDR3 length is 16 residues. The CDR3: CAISDSRGALYNEQFF. CDR3 sequence (DNA): TGTGCCATCAGTGATTCACGGGGTGCCCTCTACAATGAGCAGTTCTTC.

On this clone itself: The same CDR3 also results from other DNA sequences found in this sample. The chain joins TRBV28 to TRBJ2-3, with D perhaps TRBD2 (5 bases). Between the trimmed V and J ends, which lost 7 bases and 3 bases, there was a span of 11 bases. The germline gives CDR1 MDHEN, CDR2 SYDVKM. The CDR3 covers 13 residues. For the CDR3, the DNA is TGTGCCAGCATCCCTCCGGGGACAGATACGCAGTATTTT. Protein sequence: CASIPPGTDTQYF.